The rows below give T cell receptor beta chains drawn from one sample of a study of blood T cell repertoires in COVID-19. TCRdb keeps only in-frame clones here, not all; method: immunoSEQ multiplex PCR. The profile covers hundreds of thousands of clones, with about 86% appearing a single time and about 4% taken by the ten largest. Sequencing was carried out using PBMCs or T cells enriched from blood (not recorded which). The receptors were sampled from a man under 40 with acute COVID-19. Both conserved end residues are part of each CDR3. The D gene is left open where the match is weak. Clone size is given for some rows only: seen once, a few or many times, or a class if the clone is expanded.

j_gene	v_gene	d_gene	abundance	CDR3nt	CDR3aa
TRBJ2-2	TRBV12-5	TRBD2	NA	TGTGCTAGTGGTTCCGGGACTAGCCGACACTACGGGGAGCTGTTTTTT	CASGSGTSRHYGELFF
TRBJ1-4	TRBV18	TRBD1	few	TGTGCCAGCTCACGAATCCGGGACAGGAATGAAAAACTGTTTTTT	CASSRIRDRNEKLFF
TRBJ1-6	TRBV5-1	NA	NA	TGCGCCAGCAGCTCGCAGACAGGCACAGGTTCACCCCTCCACTTT	CASSSQTGTGSPLHF
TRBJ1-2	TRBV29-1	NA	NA	TGCAGCGTTCTATGGCAGGGTAGATATGGCTACACCTTC	CSVLWQGRYGYTF
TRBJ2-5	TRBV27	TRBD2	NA	TGTGCCAGCAGTCCGATATTGTCAGTACTAGCGGGGGTAAAAAGCGGAGAGACCCAGTACTTC	CASSPILSVLAGVKSGETQYF
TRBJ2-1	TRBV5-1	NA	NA	TGTGCCAGCAGCTTGAGGACTGCGTCTAACAATGAGCAGTTCTTC	CASSLRTASNNEQFF
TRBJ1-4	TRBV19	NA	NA	TGTGCCAGTAGAAGGCGGACTAATGAAAAACTGTTTTTT	CASRRRTNEKLFF
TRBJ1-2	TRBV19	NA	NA	TGTGCCAGTAGTATAGCGCGCGGGTCAGCAAACTATGGCTACACCTTC	CASSIARGSANYGYTF
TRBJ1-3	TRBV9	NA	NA	TGTGCCAGCAGCGTAGGCCTCCCCAGCTCTGGAAACACCATATATTTT	CASSVGLPSSGNTIYF
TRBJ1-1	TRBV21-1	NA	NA	TGTGCCAACGTGACAGATCGGGGGACTGAAGCTTTCTTT	CANVTDRGTEAFF
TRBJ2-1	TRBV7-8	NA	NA	TGTGCCAGCAGCTTACACAGGCAAAATGAGCAGTTCTTC	CASSLHRQNEQFF
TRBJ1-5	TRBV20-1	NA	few	TGCAGTGCTAGTCAGGGGCAGGGCAATCAGCCCCAGCATTTT	CSASQGQGNQPQHF
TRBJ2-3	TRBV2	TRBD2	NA	TGTGCCAGCAGGGCCCCTAGCGGGGGGACCGTAGGTGATACGCAGTATTTT	CASRAPSGGTVGDTQYF
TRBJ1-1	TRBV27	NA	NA	TGTGCCAGCAGTTTATCCCGCCAGACTGTCATGAACACTGAAGCTTTCTTT	CASSLSRQTVMNTEAFF
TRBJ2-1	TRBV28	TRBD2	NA	TGTGCCAGCAGCGTGACTAGCGGGGGGGCCAAGGGTGAGCAGTTCTTC	CASSVTSGGAKGEQFF
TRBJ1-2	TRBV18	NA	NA	TGTGCCAGCTCACCACTCGGCGGGAATGGCTACACCTTC	CASSPLGGNGYTF
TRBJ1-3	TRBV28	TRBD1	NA	TGTGCCACCGCTGGACAGGATAGCTCTGGAAACACCATATATTTT	CATAGQDSSGNTIYF
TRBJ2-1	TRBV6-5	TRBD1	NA	TGTGCCAGCAGCAAGGACAGGGCAGGGCAGTTCTTC	CASSKDRAGQFF
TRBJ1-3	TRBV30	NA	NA	TGTGCCTGGAGTGTACAGGGAATAGGTAACACCATATATTTT	CAWSVQGIGNTIYF
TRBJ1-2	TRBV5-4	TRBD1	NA	TGTGCCAGCAGCCAGGGACAGGGTTTGGACGGCTACACCTTC	CASSQGQGLDGYTF
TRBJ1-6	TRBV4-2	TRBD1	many	TGTGCCAGCAGCCAAGATCCGGGACAGGGTGGTTCACCCCTCCACTTT	CASSQDPGQGGSPLHF
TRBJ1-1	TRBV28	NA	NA	TGTGCCAGCAGTACAACGGGGACTGAAGCTTTCTTT	CASSTTGTEAFF
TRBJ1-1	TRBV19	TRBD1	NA	TGTGCCAGTATTCGGACGACAGGGTCACAAACTGAAGCTTTCTTT	CASIRTTGSQTEAFF
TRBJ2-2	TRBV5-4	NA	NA	TGTGCCAGCAGGCTAGCTAGATTCGCCGGGGAGCTGTTTTTT	CASRLARFAGELFF
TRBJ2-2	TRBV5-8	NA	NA	TGTGCCAGCAGTCACAGGGTCGGGGAGCTGTTTTTT	CASSHRVGELFF
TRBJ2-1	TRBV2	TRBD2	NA	TGTGCCAGCAGTGAGGTTAGGATAGCGGGGGGCCACAATGAGCAGTTCTTC	CASSEVRIAGGHNEQFF
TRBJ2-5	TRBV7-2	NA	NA	TGTGCCAGCAGCTTAGCGCTTAGAGGAGAGACCCAGTACTTC	CASSLALRGETQYF
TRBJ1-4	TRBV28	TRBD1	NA	TGTGCCAGCAGTTCTCGACAGGGGGGACATGAAAAACTGTTTTTT	CASSSRQGGHEKLFF
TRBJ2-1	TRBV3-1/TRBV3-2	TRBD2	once	TGTGCCAGCAGCCAATTACAGGGACTAGCGATACTCAGTGAGCAGTTCTTC	CASSQLQGLAILSEQFF
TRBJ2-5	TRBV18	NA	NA	TGTGCCAGCTCACCATTAACAGTACAAGAGACCCAGTACTTC	CASSPLTVQETQYF
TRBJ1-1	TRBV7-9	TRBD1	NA	TGTGCCAGCAGTTTCCTGACAGGGGAGAACACTGAAGCTTTCTTT	CASSFLTGENTEAFF
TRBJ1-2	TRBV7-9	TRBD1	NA	TGTGCCAGCGGGAGTCGGACAGGGATTAACTATGGCTACACCTTC	CASGSRTGINYGYTF
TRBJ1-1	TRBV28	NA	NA	TGTGCCAGCAGTTTATCGGTAAAGACTGAAGCTTTCTTT	CASSLSVKTEAFF
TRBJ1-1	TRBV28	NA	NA	TGTGCCAGCAGCCGTAACGGAGCTTTCTTT	CASSRNGAFF
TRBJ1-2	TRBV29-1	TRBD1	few	TGCAGCGTTGCAGGGGGCACTGGCTACACCTTC	CSVAGGTGYTF
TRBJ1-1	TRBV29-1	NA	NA	TGCAGCGTAATCGACAGCCCCGGCACTGAAGCTTTCTTT	CSVIDSPGTEAFF
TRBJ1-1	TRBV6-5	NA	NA	TGTGCCAGCAGGACCCTGGGGGGAGGTGGCACTGAAGCTTTCTTT	CASRTLGGGGTEAFF
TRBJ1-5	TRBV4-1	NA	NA	TGCGCCAGCAGCCAAGCGGGAGCGGCAGATCAGCCCCAGCATTTT	CASSQAGAADQPQHF
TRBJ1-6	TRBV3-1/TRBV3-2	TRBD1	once	TGTGCCAGCAGCCAAGGGGGGGGGACAGGTGGAAATTCACCCCTCCACTTT	CASSQGGGTGGNSPLHF
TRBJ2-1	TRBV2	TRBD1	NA	TGTGCCAGCAGTCCCCCGACAGGGAACAATGAGCAGTTCTTC	CASSPPTGNNEQFF
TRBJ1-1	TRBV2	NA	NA	TGTGCCAGCAGGGGCGGGGTTACCGAAATCAACCCTGAAGCTTTCTTT	CASRGGVTEINPEAFF
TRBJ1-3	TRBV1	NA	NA	TGCACCTGGACAGGGTCTGGAAACACCATATATTTT	CTWTGSGNTIYF